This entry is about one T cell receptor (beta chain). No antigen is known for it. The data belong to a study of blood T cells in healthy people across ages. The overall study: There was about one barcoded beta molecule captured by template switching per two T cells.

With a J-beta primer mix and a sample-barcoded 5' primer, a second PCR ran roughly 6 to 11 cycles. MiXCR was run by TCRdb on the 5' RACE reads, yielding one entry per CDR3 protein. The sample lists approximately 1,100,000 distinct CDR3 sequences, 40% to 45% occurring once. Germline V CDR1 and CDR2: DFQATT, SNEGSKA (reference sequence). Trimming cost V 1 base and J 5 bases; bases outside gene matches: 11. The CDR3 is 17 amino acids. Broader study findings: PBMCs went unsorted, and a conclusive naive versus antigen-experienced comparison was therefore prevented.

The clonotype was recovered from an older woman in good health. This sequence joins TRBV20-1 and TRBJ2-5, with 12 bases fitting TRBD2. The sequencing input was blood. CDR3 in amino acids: CSARVRRLAGVRETQYF. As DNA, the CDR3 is TGCAGTGCTAGAGTCCGCCGACTAGCGGGAGTAAGGGAGACCCAGTACTTC.